Below are 30 T cell receptor beta chains sequenced from a single sample in a study of T cells in narcolepsy. Profiling relied on immunoSEQ multiplex PCR, and the TCRdb table lists in-frame clones only, not all of them. Of 28,000 or so clones in the sample, around nine tenths are singletons; the top ten hold 0.95% to 1.2%. The sample consisted of CD45RA- memory CD4+ T cells from PBMCs. All receptors come from a human donor with narcolepsy.

The CDR3 sequence: CASSGTGGASNSPLHF. The CDR3 DNA reads TGTGCCAGCAGTGGGACAGGGGGCGCCTCTAATTCACCCCTCCACTTT. V is TRBV5-6 and J is TRBJ1-6; 12 nucleotides line up with TRBD1. The V and J ends lost 5 bases and 6 bases, in that order; junction bases with no gene match: 6. Germline V lookup: CDR1 SGHDT, CDR2 YYEEEE. The CDR3 sequence is 16 residues long.

This chain joins TRBV6-5 and TRBJ1-1; no reliable D call. Trimming left V 6 bases short and J 4 bases short, with 15 bases between. The CDR3 has 14 amino acids. Germline V gene lookup returns CDR1 MNHEY and CDR2 SVGAGI. The CDR3 nucleotides are TGTGCCAGCAGCCCAAACGGAGTTGGCACTGAAGCTTTCTTT. Translated: CASSPNGVGTEAFF.

This chain uses TRBV6-1 with TRBJ2-2, with D unresolved. The germline V gene encodes CDR1 MNHNS and CDR2 SASEGT. With 7 bases removed from V and 0 bases from J, the gap between germline ends came to 9 bases. This CDR3 contains 14 residues. DNA of the CDR3: TGTGCCAGCACGTACAGCCCGAACACCGGGGAGCTGTTTTTT. It encodes CASTYSPNTGELFF.

The chain recombines TRBV28 with TRBJ1-1; D unclear. In germline, CDR1 is MDHEN, CDR2 SYDVKM. This CDR3 has 13 residues. Between the trimmed V and J ends, which lost 8 bases and 1 base, there was a span of 11 bases. In DNA form, the CDR3 reads TGTGCCAGCCGATCGCCGACGAACACTGAAGCTTTCTTT. It codes for CASRSPTNTEAFF. The complete variable domain, with remaining parts taken from reference TRBV28 and TRBJ1-1, reads DVKVTQSSRYLVKRTGEKVFLECVQDMDHENMFWYRQDPGLGLRLIYFSYDVKMKEKGDIPEGYSVSREKKERFSLILESASTNQTSMYLCASRSPTNTEAFFGQGTRLTVV.

The genes are TRBV14 and TRBJ2-5; 8 bases fit TRBD1. The J call may not be correct, given that the DNA end is closer to TRBJ2-7. This CDR3 is built from 13 residues. Germline CDR1 and CDR2: SGHDN and FVKESK. The CDR3 protein is CASSQAGGGEQYF. The CDR3 DNA is TGTGCCAGCAGCCAAGCAGGGGGCGGCGAGCAGTACTTC.

V and J are TRBV7-2 and TRBJ2-1; no firm D call. This CDR3 is 13 amino acids long. Trimming cost V 4 bases and J 8 bases, with 12 bases left between them. Germline values: CDR1 SGHTA, CDR2 FQGNSA. CDR3 sequence reads: CASSYRAGDEQFF. In nucleotides, the CDR3 is TGTGCCAGCAGCTACCGCGCCGGCGATGAGCAGTTCTTC.

The V call is TRBV27, the J call TRBJ1-5; perhaps TRBD1 as D (5 bases). Germline CDR1 reads MNHEY; CDR2 reads SMNVEV (reference sequence). The CDR3 sequence is 14 residues long. V shed 5 bases and J shed 7 bases, with 15 bases lying between them. This chain's CDR3 is CASSPRGSWQPQHF. The CDR3, as DNA: TGTGCCAGCAGTCCCCGGGGGAGTTGGCAGCCCCAGCATTTT.

The chain carries TRBV23-1 and TRBJ2-7; 9 bases match TRBD2. TRBV23-1 is reported as an ORF; its role is uncertain. This CDR3 region has 16 residues. V lost 0 bases to trimming and J lost 2 bases; unmatched junction nucleotides: 5. The chain's CDR3 is CASSQSASGTPYEQYV. As DNA, the CDR3 is TGCGCCAGCAGTCAATCTGCTAGCGGGACTCCCTACGAGCAGTACGTC.

V is TRBV19 and J is TRBJ1-2, with D unresolved. The germline V and J ends were trimmed by 3 bases and 1 base, with 21 bases remaining between them. The V gene's germline CDR1 is LNHDA and CDR2 SQIVND (reference sequence). The CDR3 loop spans 18 amino acids. CDR3 residues: CASSIAPVGRPDNYGYTF. Written as DNA, the CDR3 is TGTGCCAGTAGTATTGCCCCCGTGGGCAGACCAGATAACTATGGCTACACCTTC. Looking up the rest from reference TRBV19 and TRBJ1-2 gives the full variable domain: DGGITQSPKYLFRKEGQNVTLSCEQNLNHDAMYWYRQDPGQGLRLIYYSQIVNDFQKGDIAEGYSVSREKKESFPLTVTSAQKNPTAFYLCASSIAPVGRPDNYGYTFGSGTRLTVV.

The V gene is TRBV5-4, the J gene TRBJ2-1; TRBD2 matches at 11 bases. The CDR3 is 15 amino acids. V lost 2 bases and J lost 6; bases outside the gene matches: 4. Germline V gene sequence: CDR1 SGHNT, CDR2 YYREEE (reference sequence). The CDR3 reads CASSFRLAGTNEQFF. For the CDR3, the DNA is TGTGCCAGCAGCTTTAGACTAGCGGGGACCAATGAGCAGTTCTTC.

This chain links TRBV5-5 with TRBJ1-6, with a tentative D call TRBD1 (6 bases). CDR3 size: 16 residues. Deletions cut 6 bases from V and 5 bases from J, with 18 bases between. The germline V gene encodes CDR1 SGHKS and CDR2 YYEKEE (reference sequence). The CDR3 DNA is TGTGCCAGCACCAGGGAGGGGGGGAGAAATAATTCACCCCTCCACTTT. It codes for CASTREGGRNNSPLHF.

This chain links TRBV29-1 with TRBJ2-5; 7 bases align to TRBD2. The V gene end was trimmed by 4 bases and the J gene end by 0 bases; junction bases not matched to a gene: 2. CDR1 and CDR2 from the germline V gene are SQVTM and ANQGSEA. CDR3 size: 13 residues. The CDR3 DNA sequence: TGCAGCGTTGCAGGACTAGACCAAGAGACCCAGTACTTC. This sequence encodes CSVAGLDQETQYF.

The chain carries TRBV13 and TRBJ2-1; 11 bases are shared with TRBD2. Germline V gene sequence: CDR1 PRHDT, CDR2 FYEKMQ (reference sequence). Trimming took 3 bases from V and 6 from J; bases not matched to a gene: 7. This CDR3 has 16 residues. The CDR3 here is CASSLYRLAGLNEQFF. The CDR3 DNA follows: TGTGCCAGCAGCTTGTACCGACTAGCGGGACTCAATGAGCAGTTCTTC.

The chain combines TRBV5-4 with TRBJ2-7; perhaps TRBD2 as D (6 bases). This CDR3 spans 14 amino acids. Germline V CDR1 and CDR2: SGHNT, YYREEE (reference sequence). V lost 4 bases and J lost 5, with 16 bases in between. The CDR3 loop is CASSAQTSSDEQYF. DNA of the CDR3: TGTGCCAGCAGCGCGCAGACTAGTAGCGACGAGCAGTACTTC.

This clone came up once. V usage is TRBV15 and J usage is TRBJ1-3; tentative D call: TRBD1 (5 bases). The germline gives CDR1 LNHNV, CDR2 YYDKDF (reference sequence). The CDR3 totals 18 residues. The V and J ends lost 1 base and 0 bases respectively, with 16 bases between them. The CDR3: CATSRVQGFPSSGNTIYF. The CDR3 bases are TGTGCCACCAGCAGAGTCCAGGGTTTTCCAAGCTCTGGAAACACCATATATTTT.

This chain uses TRBV6-1 with TRBJ1-1, with D tentatively TRBD1 (6 bases). V lost 7 bases to trimming and J lost 0 bases, with 15 bases between them. Germline V lookup: CDR1 MNHNS, CDR2 SASEGT. There are 15 residues in the CDR3. The CDR3 sequence: CASTPMDSMNTEAFF. CDR3 bases: TGTGCCAGCACTCCTATGGACAGCATGAACACTGAAGCTTTCTTT.

The CDR3, as DNA: TGTGCCAGCGGACAGGGGTTGGGACAGCCCCAGCATTTT. Translating gives CASGQGLGQPQHF. V is TRBV6-6 and J is TRBJ1-5; the match to TRBD1 covers 9 bases. The CDR3 covers 13 residues. The germline V gene has CDR1 MNHNY and CDR2 SVGAGI (reference sequence). J lost 7 bases, V lost 8 bases, and 6 bases had no gene match.

The V gene is TRBV5-6, the J gene TRBJ2-1, with 7 bases matching TRBD1. J lost 2 bases, V lost 4 bases, and 9 bases had no gene match. The CDR3 runs to 16 residues. CDR1 and CDR2 from the germline V gene are SGHDT and YYEEEE. In DNA, the CDR3 is TGTGCCAGCAGCGAAACACAGGGGTCAACCTACAATGAGCAGTTCTTC. It specifies CASSETQGSTYNEQFF.

This clone was observed a few times. V is TRBV6-1 and J is TRBJ1-2; no definite D call. CDR1 is MNHNS and CDR2 is SASEGT in the germline V gene. V lost 10 bases and J lost 2, with 11 bases in between. The CDR3 has 12 amino acids. CDR3 amino acids: CATVGGNYGYTF. CDR3 in DNA: TGTGCCACAGTGGGCGGAAACTATGGCTACACCTTC.

The chain uses TRBV15 and TRBJ1-4; weak D call: TRBD1 (5 bases). V lost 8 bases and J lost 8, with 15 bases in between. Germline V CDR1 and CDR2: LNHNV, YYDKDF (reference sequence). This CDR3 region has 13 residues. The CDR3 protein is CATERGEGEKLFF. CDR3 DNA: TGTGCCACCGAACGGGGGGAGGGAGAAAAACTGTTTTTT.

The gene calls are TRBV7-8 and TRBJ2-2, with D tentatively TRBD1 (5 bases). The CDR3 is 14 amino acids. Germline CDR1 SGHVS, CDR2 FQNEAQ. V was cut by 5 bases and J by 4 bases, with 11 bases left in between. CDR3 in amino acids: CASSRERGTGELFF. The CDR3, as DNA: TGTGCCAGCAGCCGAGAAAGGGGCACCGGGGAGCTGTTTTTT.

This chain links TRBV7-6 with TRBJ1-1; a possible D gene is TRBD1 (6 bases). Germline V lookup: CDR1 SGHVS, CDR2 FNYEAQ. The V and J ends lost 5 bases and 4 bases respectively, with 17 bases between them. The CDR3 covers 15 residues. The CDR3 reads CASSHGLRDTTEAFF. The DNA of the CDR3 is TGTGCCAGCAGCCATGGACTCCGGGACACCACTGAAGCTTTCTTT.

J is TRBJ1-5 and V is TRBV19; 7 positions match TRBD1. J gave up 2 bases and V 7 bases, and 8 bases lay outside the gene matches. The CDR3 runs 15 residues. CDR1 and CDR2 from the germline V gene are LNHDA and SQIVND (reference sequence). The DNA for the CDR3 is TGTGCCAGTACCTCAGGGGGGGTGGGCAATCAGCCCCAGCATTTT. Translation: CASTSGGVGNQPQHF.

This chain connects TRBV6-4 to TRBJ1-1, with 8 bases fitting TRBD1. V shed 8 bases, J shed 9 bases, and the junction held 5 bases outside the gene matches. The CDR3 covers 11 residues. From germline, CDR1 is MRHNA and CDR2 SNTAGT. This CDR3 reads CASQQGGKAFF. In DNA form, the CDR3 reads TGTGCCAGCCAACAGGGGGGTAAAGCTTTCTTT.

The chain couples TRBV5-1 to TRBJ1-1, with D uncertain. The germline V gene has CDR1 SGHRS and CDR2 YFSETQ. The CDR3 length is 15 residues. Trimming left V 4 bases short and J 1 base short, with 14 bases between. The CDR3: CASSGTLQRNTEAFF. The DNA of the CDR3 is TGCGCCAGCAGCGGAACATTACAAAGGAACACTGAAGCTTTCTTT.

The chain has TRBV5-1 and TRBJ2-5, with a possible D match to TRBD2 (6 bases). Trimming stripped 0 bases from V and 5 bases from J, with 11 bases between. The CDR3 totals 14 residues. Germline lookup yields CDR1 SGHRS and CDR2 YFSETQ. The CDR3 nucleotides are TGCGCCAGCAGCTTGGACCCGCTAGCGGAGACCCAGTACTTC. Encoded protein: CASSLDPLAETQYF.

The chain joins TRBV6-6 to TRBJ1-1; D is unresolved. This CDR3 is built from 13 residues. The germline V gene encodes CDR1 MNHNY and CDR2 SVGAGI (reference sequence). Trimming took off 0 bases at V and 3 bases at J, with 5 bases between the two ends. The CDR3, as DNA: TGTGCCAGCAGTTACTCGCGGGACACTGAAGCTTTCTTT. This sequence encodes CASSYSRDTEAFF.

The rearrangement joins TRBV18 to TRBJ1-2, with D hard to call. V lost 6 bases and J 3 bases, leaving 17 bases between the germline ends. The CDR3 runs to 15 residues. In germline, CDR1 is KGHSH, CDR2 LQKENI. Here the CDR3 DNA reads TGTGCCAGCTCGCTTAACGAGGGAGATCACTATGGCTACACCTTC. Residues: CASSLNEGDHYGYTF.

There are a few counts of this clone. The chain uses TRBV10-3 and TRBJ1-4, with 9 bases lining up with TRBD1. The CDR3 consists of 15 residues. Germline CDR1 reads ENHRY; CDR2 reads SYGVKD. J lost 4 bases, V lost 6 bases, and 6 bases had no gene match. CDR3 DNA sequence: TGTGCCATCAGGAGGACAGGGGCCAATAATGAAAAACTGTTTTTT. This codes for CAIRRTGANNEKLFF.

The chain has TRBV5-6 and TRBJ1-4; D is ambiguous. Germline V gene sequence: CDR1 SGHDT, CDR2 YYEEEE. Trimming removed 0 bases from V and 7 bases from J, with 10 bases in between. This CDR3 contains 14 residues. The CDR3 spells CASSLVSAREKLFF. CDR3 DNA: TGTGCCAGCAGCTTGGTAAGCGCACGTGAAAAACTGTTTTTT.